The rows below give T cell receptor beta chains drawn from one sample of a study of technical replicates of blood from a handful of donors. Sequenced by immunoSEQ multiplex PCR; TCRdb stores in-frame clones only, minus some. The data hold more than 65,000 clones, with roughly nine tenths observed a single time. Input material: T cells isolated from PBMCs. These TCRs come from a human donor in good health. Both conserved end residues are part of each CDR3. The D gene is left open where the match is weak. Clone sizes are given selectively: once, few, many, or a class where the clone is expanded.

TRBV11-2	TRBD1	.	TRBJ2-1	CASSLGQGARNEQFF	TGTGCCAGCAGCTTAGGACAGGGGGCGCGGAATGAGCAGTTCTTC
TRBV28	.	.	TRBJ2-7	CASSINFISYEQYF	TGTGCCAGCAGTATAAACTTTATCTCCTACGAGCAGTACTTC
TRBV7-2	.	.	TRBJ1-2	CASSSGIGLNYGYTF	TGTGCCAGCAGCTCGGGAATCGGGCTTAACTATGGCTACACCTTC
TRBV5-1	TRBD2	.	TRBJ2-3	CASSLKVTSNPDTQYF	TGCGCCAGCAGCTTGAAAGTGACTAGCAACCCAGATACGCAGTATTTT
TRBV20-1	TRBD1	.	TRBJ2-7	CSPRQGNEQYF	TGCAGTCCGAGACAGGGGAACGAGCAGTACTTC
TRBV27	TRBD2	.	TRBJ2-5	CASARASGIRETQYF	TGTGCCAGCGCTAGGGCTAGCGGGATTCGAGAGACCCAGTACTTC
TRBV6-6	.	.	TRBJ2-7	CASSDNRDISYEQYF	TGTGCCAGCAGCGACAACCGGGACATCTCCTACGAGCAGTACTTC
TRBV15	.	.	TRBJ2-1	CATSRGRDSYNEQFF	TGTGCCACCAGCAGAGGGCGAGACTCCTACAATGAGCAGTTCTTC
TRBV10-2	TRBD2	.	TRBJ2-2	CASRQVAGDFPGELFF	TGCGCCAGCAGACAAGTAGCGGGAGACTTTCCCGGGGAGCTGTTTTTT
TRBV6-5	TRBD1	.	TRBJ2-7	CASSYPRTGGSYEQYF	TGTGCCAGCAGTTACCCTAGGACAGGGGGCTCCTACGAGCAGTACTTC
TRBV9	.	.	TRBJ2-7	CASSVGGKGPSEQYF	TGTGCCAGCAGCGTTGGGGGGAAGGGTCCAAGCGAGCAGTACTTC
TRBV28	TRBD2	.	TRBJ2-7	CASREPGTSGRIRANEQYF	TGTGCCAGCAGAGAGCCAGGGACTAGCGGGAGAATAAGAGCTAACGAGCAGTACTTC
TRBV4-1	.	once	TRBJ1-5	CASSLIRGRKDQPQHF	TGCGCCAGCAGCCTGATCCGAGGGCGGAAAGATCAGCCCCAGCATTTT
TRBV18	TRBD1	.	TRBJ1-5	CASSPRQGRNQPQHF	TGTGCCAGCTCGCCTCGACAGGGGAGAAATCAGCCCCAGCATTTT
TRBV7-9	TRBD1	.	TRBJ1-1	CASSLGTGVRYTEAFF	TGTGCCAGCAGCTTAGGGACAGGGGTTAGGTACACTGAAGCTTTCTTT
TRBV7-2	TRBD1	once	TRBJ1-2	CASSSRQGAYYGYTF	TGTGCCAGCAGCTCTAGACAGGGGGCCTACTATGGCTACACCTTC
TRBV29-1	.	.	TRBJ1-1	CSVSPGNTEAFF	TGCAGCGTTTCTCCGGGGAACACTGAAGCTTTCTTT
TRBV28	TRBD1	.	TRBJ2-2	CASSLWPRTGETGELFF	TGTGCCAGCAGTTTATGGCCCAGGACAGGGGAGACCGGGGAGCTGTTTTTT
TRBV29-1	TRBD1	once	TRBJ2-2	CSVDRGSTGELFF	TGCAGCGTTGACAGGGGGAGCACCGGGGAGCTGTTTTTT
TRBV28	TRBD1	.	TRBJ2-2	CASLRTGGSANTGELFF	TGTGCCAGCCTAAGGACAGGGGGCTCAGCGAACACCGGGGAGCTGTTTTTT
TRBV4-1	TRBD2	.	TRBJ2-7	CASSQASGLSYEQYF	TGCGCCAGCAGCCAAGCTAGCGGGCTCTCCTACGAGCAGTACTTC
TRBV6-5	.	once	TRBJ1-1	CASSKLPGFTEAFF	TGTGCCAGCAGTAAACTCCCAGGCTTCACTGAAGCTTTCTTT
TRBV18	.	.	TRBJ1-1	CASSPPGATEAFF	TGTGCCAGCTCACCACCGGGGGCTACTGAAGCTTTCTTT
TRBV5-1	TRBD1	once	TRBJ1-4	CASSPDRLGEKLFF	TGCGCCAGCAGCCCGGACAGGCTTGGGGAAAAACTGTTTTTT
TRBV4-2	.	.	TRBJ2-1	CASSQDIGSDEQFF	TGTGCCAGCAGCCAAGATATCGGGTCTGATGAGCAGTTCTTC
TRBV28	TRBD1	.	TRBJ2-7	CASSIPGTEAYEQYF	TGTGCCAGCAGTATACCAGGGACAGAAGCCTACGAGCAGTACTTC
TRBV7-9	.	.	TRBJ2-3	CASSFVFGTDTQYF	TGTGCCAGCAGCTTCGTCTTTGGCACAGATACGCAGTATTTT
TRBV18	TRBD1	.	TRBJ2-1	CASSQTGQGYEQFF	TGTGCCAGCTCACAAACGGGACAGGGGTATGAGCAGTTCTTC
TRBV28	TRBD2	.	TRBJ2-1	CASSSPGLAEYNEQFF	TGTGCCAGCAGCTCACCGGGACTAGCGGAATACAATGAGCAGTTCTTC
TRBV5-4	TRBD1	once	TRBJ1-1	CASSTGTGITEAFF	TGTGCCAGCAGCACCGGGACAGGGATCACTGAAGCTTTCTTT
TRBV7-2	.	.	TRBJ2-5	CASSLMTLEETQYF	TGTGCCAGCAGCCTAATGACCCTAGAAGAGACCCAGTACTTC
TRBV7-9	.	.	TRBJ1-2	CASSYGTSHGYTF	TGTGCCAGCAGCTATGGGACATCCCATGGCTACACCTTC
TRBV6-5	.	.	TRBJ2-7	CASSYGVSSYEQYF	TGTGCCAGCAGTTACGGTGTTAGCTCCTACGAGCAGTACTTC
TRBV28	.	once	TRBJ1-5	CASHMTRGQPQHF	TGTGCCAGCCACATGACCAGGGGTCAGCCCCAGCATTTT
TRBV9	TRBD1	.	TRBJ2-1	CASSLTTDRSNEQFF	TGTGCCAGCAGCCTAACGACGGACAGGAGTAATGAGCAGTTCTTC
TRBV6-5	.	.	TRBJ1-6	CASGKGPRESPLHF	TGTGCCAGCGGTAAGGGGCCGCGGGAATCACCCCTCCACTTT
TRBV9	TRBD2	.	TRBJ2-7	CASSVEGLADEQYF	TGTGCCAGCAGCGTAGAGGGACTAGCCGACGAGCAGTACTTC
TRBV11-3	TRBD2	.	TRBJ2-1	CASSFTGLADNEQFF	TGTGCCAGCAGCTTCACGGGACTAGCGGACAATGAGCAGTTCTTC
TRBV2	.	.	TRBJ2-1	CASSHRPHNEQFF	TGTGCCAGCAGTCACAGGCCCCACAATGAGCAGTTCTTC
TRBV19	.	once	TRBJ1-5	CASSGGRNNQPQHF	TGTGCCAGTAGTGGCGGGAGGAACAATCAGCCCCAGCATTTT
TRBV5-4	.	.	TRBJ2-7	CASSQLSGATYEQYF	TGTGCCAGCAGCCAACTTTCTGGGGCGACCTACGAGCAGTACTTC
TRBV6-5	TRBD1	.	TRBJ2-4	CASSRGLDIQYF	TGTGCCAGCAGCAGGGGGTTGGACATTCAGTACTTC
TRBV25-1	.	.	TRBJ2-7	CASSSGGTYEQYF	TGTGCCAGCAGCTCAGGGGGGACCTACGAGCAGTACTTC
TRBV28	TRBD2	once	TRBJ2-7	CASSWGAGLAGESSYEQYF	TGTGCCAGCAGTTGGGGGGCTGGACTAGCGGGAGAGAGCTCCTACGAGCAGTACTTC
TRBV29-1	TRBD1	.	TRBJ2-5	CSGQGTYQETQYF	TGCAGCGGACAGGGGACTTACCAAGAGACCCAGTACTTC
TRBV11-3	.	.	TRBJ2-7	CASSHFSYEQYF	TGTGCCAGCAGCCACTTCTCCTACGAGCAGTACTTC
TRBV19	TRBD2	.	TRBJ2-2	CASSIVAERESNTGELFF	TGTGCCAGTAGTATAGTGGCGGAGCGGGAGTCGAACACCGGGGAGCTGTTTTTT
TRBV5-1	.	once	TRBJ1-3	CASSLGALQGNTIYF	TGCGCCAGCAGCTTGGGGGCACTTCAAGGAAACACCATATATTTT
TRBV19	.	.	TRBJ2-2	CASNGGFTGELFF	TGTGCCAGTAATGGGGGCTTCACCGGGGAGCTGTTTTTT
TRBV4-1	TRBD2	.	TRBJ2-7	CASSHWEAGGSYEQYF	TGCGCCAGCAGCCATTGGGAGGCGGGAGGGTCCTACGAGCAGTACTTC
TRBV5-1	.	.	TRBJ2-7	CASSLGPGSYEQYF	TGCGCCAGCAGCTTGGGGCCAGGCTCCTACGAGCAGTACTTC
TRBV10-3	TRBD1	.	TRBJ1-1	CAISESQGAMLNTEAFF	TGTGCCATCAGTGAGTCTCAGGGGGCCATGCTGAACACTGAAGCTTTCTTT
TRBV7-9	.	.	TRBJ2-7	CASSNTPYEQYF	TGTGCCAGCAGCAACACACCCTACGAGCAGTACTTC
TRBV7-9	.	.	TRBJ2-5	CASSVEPAHTEETQYF	TGTGCCAGCAGCGTAGAACCAGCGCACACCGAAGAGACCCAGTACTTC
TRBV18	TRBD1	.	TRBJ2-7	CASSPSGQGPSYEQYF	TGTGCCAGCTCACCCTCGGGACAGGGACCCTCTTACGAGCAGTACTTC
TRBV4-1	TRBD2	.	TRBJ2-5	CASSSSGTKETQYF	TGCGCCAGCAGCTCAAGCGGGACTAAAGAGACCCAGTACTTC
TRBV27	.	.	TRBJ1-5	CASSLYGEGPQHF	TGTGCCAGCAGTTTATACGGAGAGGGGCCCCAGCATTTT
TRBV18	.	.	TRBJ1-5	CASSVQGGNQPQHF	TGTGCCAGCTCAGTACAGGGTGGCAATCAGCCCCAGCATTTT
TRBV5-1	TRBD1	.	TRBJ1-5	CASSLAGQGSNQPQHF	TGCGCCAGCAGCTTGGCCGGACAGGGGAGCAATCAGCCCCAGCATTTT
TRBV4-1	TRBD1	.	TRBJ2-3	CASSQAGGTQYF	TGCGCCAGCAGCCAAGCAGGGGGTACGCAGTATTTT